This is a list of T cell receptor beta chains from one sample in a study of cytomegalovirus exposure and HLA in healthy donors. Assay used: immunoSEQ multiplex PCR; TCRdb lists only in-frame clones, some missing. The table includes fewer than 150,000 clones, less than 85% detected once. Sequenced sample: PBMCs. The source of these receptors is a man aged 40-55 years in good health and CMV-seropositive. CDR3s include the opening cysteine and the closing phenylalanine or tryptophan. A D gene is named only where the DNA matches it firmly. Only some rows state a clone size, as once, few, many or a class for expanded clones.

>TRBV6-6|.|.|TRBJ2-3
CASNGGSQDTQYF
TGTGCCAGCAATGGTGGGAGTCAGGATACGCAGTATTTT
>TRBV5-1|.|.|TRBJ2-5
CASSSRGETQYF
TGCGCCAGCAGCTCCCGGGGGGAGACCCAGTACTTC
>TRBV18|.|.|TRBJ1-1
CASSPLTENTEAFF
TGTGCCAGCTCACCACTCACAGAGAACACTGAAGCTTTCTTT
>TRBV2|.|TRBD1|TRBJ2-1
CASIPGGAYNEQFF
TGTGCCAGCATCCCAGGGGGCGCCTACAATGAGCAGTTCTTC
>TRBV4-1|.|.|TRBJ1-1
CASSQTRTEAFF
TGCGCCAGCAGCCAGACACGAACTGAAGCTTTCTTT
>TRBV10-3|.|.|TRBJ1-1
CAISEYNRDRSGTEAFF
TGTGCCATCAGTGAGTATAACAGGGATCGATCGGGAACTGAAGCTTTCTTT
>TRBV7-9|few|.|TRBJ2-7
CATRGDISYEQYF
TGTGCCACCCGGGGGGACATCTCCTACGAGCAGTACTTC
>TRBV4-3|.|.|TRBJ1-5
CASSQGLAGLGQPQHF
TGCGCCAGCAGCCAAGGTCTTGCAGGGTTGGGTCAGCCCCAGCATTTT
>TRBV6-1|.|.|TRBJ2-7
CASREQATYEQYF
TGTGCCAGCAGGGAACAGGCGACCTACGAGCAGTACTTC
>TRBV6-6|.|.|TRBJ2-2
CASSYLAPGELFF
TGTGCCAGCAGTTACTTGGCTCCCGGGGAGCTGTTTTTT
>TRBV28|.|TRBD1|TRBJ1-1
CASSLDRVLSEAFF
TGTGCCAGCAGCCTGGACAGGGTTCTTTCTGAAGCTTTCTTT
>TRBV5-4|.|TRBD1|TRBJ2-5
CASSLDRGAETQYF
TGTGCCAGCAGCTTGGACAGGGGTGCGGAGACCCAGTACTTC
>TRBV7-2|.|TRBD2|TRBJ2-1
CASSLQSGTSGFNEQFF
TGTGCCAGCAGCTTACAGAGTGGGACTAGCGGATTCAATGAGCAGTTCTTC
>TRBV29-1|.|.|TRBJ2-7
CSVDSGSGYEQYF
TGCAGCGTTGACTCCGGCTCAGGCTACGAGCAGTACTTC
>TRBV19|.|TRBD1|TRBJ2-2
CASSSGTDNSGELFF
TGTGCCAGTAGCTCCGGGACAGACAATTCCGGGGAGCTGTTTTTT
>TRBV7-8|.|.|TRBJ2-7
CASSLAGASSYEQYF
TGTGCCAGCAGCTTAGCGGGAGCGAGCTCCTACGAGCAGTACTTC
>TRBV9|.|.|TRBJ2-7
CASIRDITYEQYF
TGTGCCAGCATACGGGACATAACCTACGAGCAGTACTTC
>TRBV5-1|.|.|TRBJ1-1
CASSPGGRNTEAFF
TGCGCCAGCAGCCCTGGGGGGAGGAACACTGAAGCTTTCTTT
>TRBV2|.|.|TRBJ1-6
CASDLGTRKNSPLHF
TGTGCCAGCGACCTCGGGACACGAAAAAATTCACCCCTCCACTTT
>TRBV27|.|.|TRBJ2-7
CASSLTAGAIEQYF
TGTGCCAGCAGTTTAACGGCAGGGGCTATCGAGCAGTACTTC
>TRBV6-5|.|.|TRBJ1-2
CASHSGVGYTF
TGTGCCAGCCACTCGGGGGTCGGCTACACCTTC
>TRBV5-1|.|.|TRBJ1-1
CASSLGRGDTEAFF
TGCGCCAGCAGCTTGGGCAGGGGTGACACTGAAGCTTTCTTT
>TRBV7-9|.|TRBD1|TRBJ2-1
CASSSSTGRDEQFF
TGTGCCAGCAGCTCTTCGACAGGGAGAGATGAGCAGTTCTTC
>TRBV19|.|TRBD2|TRBJ2-2
CASSILAGVAGELFF
TGTGCCAGTAGTATATTGGCGGGAGTGGCCGGGGAGCTGTTTTTT